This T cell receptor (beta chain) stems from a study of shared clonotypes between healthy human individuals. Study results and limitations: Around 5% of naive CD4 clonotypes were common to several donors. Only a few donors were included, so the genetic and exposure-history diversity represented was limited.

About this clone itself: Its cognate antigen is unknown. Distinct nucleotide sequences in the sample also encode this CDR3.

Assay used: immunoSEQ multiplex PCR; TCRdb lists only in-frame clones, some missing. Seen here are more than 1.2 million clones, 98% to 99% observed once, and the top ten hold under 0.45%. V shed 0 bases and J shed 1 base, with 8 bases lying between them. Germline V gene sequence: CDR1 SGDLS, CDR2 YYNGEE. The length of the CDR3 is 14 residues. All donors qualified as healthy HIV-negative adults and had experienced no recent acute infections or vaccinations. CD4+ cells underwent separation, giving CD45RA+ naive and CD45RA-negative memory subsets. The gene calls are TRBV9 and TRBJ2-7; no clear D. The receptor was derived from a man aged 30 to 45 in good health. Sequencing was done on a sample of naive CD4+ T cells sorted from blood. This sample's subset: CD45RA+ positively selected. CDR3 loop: CASSVGSNSYEQYF. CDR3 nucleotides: TGTGCCAGCAGCGTAGGCTCAAATTCCTACGAGCAGTACTTC.